A selection of T cell receptor beta chains follows, all from one sample in a study of cytomegalovirus exposure and HLA in healthy donors. Sequencing used immunoSEQ multiplex PCR; TCRdb keeps in-frame clones, though not all of them. Of roughly 180,000 clones listed, 82% were seen once; the top ten hold around 1.5%. Specimen: PBMCs. Receptors were obtained from a male donor in good health and CMV-seronegative. CDR3s include the opening cysteine and the closing phenylalanine or tryptophan.

TRBJ2-7 | TRBV28 | CASRDSLSYEQYF
TRBJ1-2 | TRBV27 | CASSSDNYGYTF
TRBJ2-1 | TRBV6-5 | CASSYMLAGDEQFF
TRBJ2-5 | TRBV28 | CASRAGQGYQETQYF
TRBJ2-3 | TRBV5-1 | CASSLRSGNTDTQYF
TRBJ2-1 | TRBV6-1 | CASREQGGPVNEQFF
TRBJ1-1 | TRBV28 | CASSPTGLTEAFF
TRBJ1-5 | TRBV6-5 | CATTQGVDQPQHF
TRBJ2-1 | TRBV5-4 | CASSPAGGVFEQFF
TRBJ2-7 | TRBV6-6 | CASKEREVYEQYF
TRBJ1-3 | TRBV9 | CASSASWDNGNTIYF
TRBJ1-5 | TRBV5-4 | CASSRGGDQPQHF
TRBJ1-3 | TRBV7-9 | CSSTSWDSSSGNTIYF
TRBJ2-7 | TRBV6-5 | CASSHRLAALWVQYF
TRBJ2-3 | TRBV7-2 | CASSLGLAVVDTQYF
TRBJ1-1 | TRBV18 | CASSGQGDTNEAFF
TRBJ2-7 | TRBV7-8 | CASSLPGLSYEQYF
TRBJ2-1 | TRBV7-6 | CASSTRGGTSYNEQFF
TRBJ1-5 | TRBV30 | CAWRRGGGNQPQHF
TRBJ2-2 | TRBV6-5 | CASSYSTGLSTGELFF
TRBJ1-2 | TRBV28 | CASEGQDYGYTF
TRBJ1-6 | TRBV10-1 | CASSEGGTYNSPLHF
TRBJ1-2 | TRBV19 | CASSPTGDSYGYTF
TRBJ2-2 | TRBV11-2 | CASSFRAGTGELFF
TRBJ1-6 | TRBV19 | CASHPTQGFGSPLHF
TRBJ2-7 | TRBV5-6 | CASSFSPSGLYEQYF
TRBJ1-3 | TRBV7-2 | CASSRQGKGAGNTIYF
TRBJ2-3 | TRBV5-1 | CASSLTSGTDTQYF
TRBJ1-4 | TRBV27 | CASSLLLGANEKLFF
TRBJ1-4 | TRBV18 | CASSPAAGNEKLFF
TRBJ2-2 | TRBV18 | CASSPPGQNTGELFF
TRBJ1-4 | TRBV7-6 | CASSLPTGGENEKLFF
TRBJ1-1 | TRBV9 | CASSSTGNTEAFF
TRBJ2-7 | TRBV2 | CASTTGTTYYEQYF
TRBJ2-6 | TRBV2 | CASSDEGSGANVLTF
TRBJ2-1 | TRBV19 | CASSSDFFDPYNEQFF
TRBJ1-5 | TRBV7-9 | CATSGYNQPQHF
TRBJ1-2 | TRBV18 | CASSPREFEGYTF
TRBJ2-7 | TRBV18 | CASSPPGVKYEQYF
TRBJ2-7 | TRBV7-9 | CASSPLDRGGYEQYF
TRBJ2-7 | TRBV21-1 | CASSRRGQDF
TRBJ1-3 | TRBV5-1 | CASSLGTTSGNTIYF
TRBJ2-7 | TRBV5-1 | CASRTGSSYEQYF
TRBJ2-7 | TRBV18 | CASSPSAGDSSYEQYF
TRBJ2-1 | TRBV6-5 | CASSPAGGSYNEQFF
TRBJ2-2 | TRBV5-4 | CAASERSNTGELFF
TRBJ2-2 | TRBV29-1 | CSAQTGYTGELFF
TRBJ1-1 | TRBV10-2 | CASMVAGSTEAFF
TRBJ2-7 | TRBV9 | CASSVQVSSYEQYF
TRBJ1-3 | TRBV7-6 | CASSEDLGQVASGNTIYF
TRBJ2-7 | TRBV9 | CASSVAGTHEQYF
TRBJ2-7 | TRBV10-3 | CAITDRGKRYEQYF
TRBJ2-3 | TRBV5-4 | CASRSRDEGRVDTQYF